These 19 T cell receptor beta chains were all obtained from the same sample, sequenced in a study of blood T cell repertoires in COVID-19. Sequencing used immunoSEQ multiplex PCR; TCRdb keeps in-frame clones, though not all of them. The sample has about 200,000 clones; around 83% are singletons. The sequenced sample consisted of peripheral blood. Every receptor here comes from a human donor in a cohort sampled during active COVID-19.

The CDR3, as DNA: TGTGCCAGCAGCCGCAGGGATTCTGGGGCCAACGTCCTGACTTTC. Protein: CASSRRDSGANVLTF. The rearrangement links TRBV14 to TRBJ2-6; D is possibly TRBD1 (5 bases). The length of the CDR3 is 15 residues. Germline CDR1 and CDR2: SGHDN and FVKESK. The V end was cut by 4 bases, the J end by 1 base, with 8 bases between. Supplemented by reference TRBV14 and TRBJ2-6, the full variable domain reads EAGVTQFPSHSVIEKGQTVTLRCDPISGHDNLYWYRRVMGKEIKFLLHFVKESKQDESGMPNNRFLAERTGGTYSTLKVQPAELEDSGVYFCASSRRDSGANVLTFGAGSRLTVL.

J is TRBJ2-2 and V is TRBV4-2, with D maybe TRBD1 (5 bases). The V end was cut by 1 base, the J end by 7 bases, with 13 bases between. CDR1 and CDR2 from the germline V gene are LGHNA and YNFKEQ. This CDR3 region has 15 residues. CDR3 bases: TGTGCCAGCAGCCAAGGGGCAGGGTCGATCGGGGAGCTGTTTTTT. Encoded protein: CASSQGAGSIGELFF.

The chain joins TRBV5-6 to TRBJ2-5, with 10 bases that match TRBD2. Losses at the gene ends were 0 bases for V and 2 bases for J; bases not matched to a gene: 4. CDR3 length equals 16 residues. Looked up from germline, CDR1 is SGHDT and CDR2 is YYEEEE. The CDR3 here is CASSLVGLAEQETQYF. The CDR3, as DNA: TGTGCCAGCAGCTTGGTAGGACTAGCGGAGCAAGAGACCCAGTACTTC.

The V and J genes are TRBV2 and TRBJ1-2, with 7 positions matching TRBD1. The V and J ends lost 5 bases and 7 bases, in that order; junction bases with no gene match: 10. CDR1 is SNHLY, CDR2 FYNNEI, per germline. The length of the CDR3 is 14 residues. For the CDR3, the DNA is TGTGCCAGCAGTCCTTTTACAGGGGTGGGTGGCTACACCTTC. Translation: CASSPFTGVGGYTF.

This clone was observed once. The chain links TRBV29-1 to TRBJ2-3; D possibly corresponds to TRBD1 (5 bases). CDR3 length equals 16 residues. With 3 bases removed from V and 4 bases from J, the gap between germline ends came to 20 bases. Germline-derived CDR1 and CDR2 are SQVTM and ANQGSEA. This chain's CDR3 is CSVEGNIRESADTQYF. As DNA, the CDR3 is TGCAGCGTTGAGGGGAACATCAGGGAATCGGCAGATACGCAGTATTTT.

CDR3 amino acids: CASSHPAGDSYEQYF. DNA for the CDR3: TGTGCCAGTTCTCACCCCGCAGGGGACTCCTACGAGCAGTACTTC. The chain couples TRBV6-6 to TRBJ2-7; maybe TRBD1 (6 bases). CDR1 is MNHNY and CDR2 is SVGAGI in the germline V gene (reference sequence). V shed 9 bases and J shed 0 bases, with 18 bases lying between them. This CDR3 contains 15 residues.

A single count supports this clone. The rearrangement joins TRBV24-1 to TRBJ1-5; D is perhaps TRBD1 (6 bases). This CDR3 has 17 amino acids. V was pared by 7 bases and J by 1 base, with 19 bases between. Germline CDR1 is KGHDR and CDR2 is SFDVKD. The CDR3 loop reads CATSPWGQGRSNQPQHF. Written as DNA, the CDR3 is TGTGCCACCAGCCCTTGGGGCCAGGGGAGAAGCAATCAGCCCCAGCATTTT.

This clone was counted once. V usage is TRBV4-2 and J usage is TRBJ2-2; 7 bases match TRBD2. Germline trimming cut 4 bases from V and 6 bases from J; bases unmatched to any gene: 8. The CDR3 has 15 amino acids. Germline V gene sequence: CDR1 LGHNA, CDR2 YNFKEQ. The CDR3 nucleotides are TGTGCCAGCAGCCTAGAGGCGGGAGCGGCCGGGGAGCTGTTTTTT. This translates into CASSLEAGAAGELFF.

This chain uses TRBV27 with TRBJ1-3; a weak D match, TRBD1 (6 bases). CDR1 is MNHEY and CDR2 is SMNVEV in the germline V gene (reference sequence). The CDR3 contains 15 residues. V lost 5 bases, J lost 2 bases, and 13 bases lay in between. CDR3 sequence: CASSNQGRTGNTIYF. The CDR3 DNA reads TGTGCCAGCAGTAACCAGGGGCGAACTGGAAACACCATATATTTT.

This clone came up many times. The rearrangement joins TRBV6-6 to TRBJ2-6; possible D gene TRBD1, 5 bases. CDR3 length equals 15 residues. The germline V gene encodes CDR1 MNHNY and CDR2 SVGAGI (reference sequence). Trimming pared 5 bases from V and 2 bases from J, leaving 10 bases between. CDR3 DNA sequence: TGTGCCAGCAGTCCCAGGGAACCTGGGGCCAACGTCCTGACTTTC. This translates into CASSPREPGANVLTF.

This clone was counted between two and nine times. V usage is TRBV27 and J usage is TRBJ1-5; D gene ambiguous. CDR1 and CDR2 from the germline V gene are MNHEY and SMNVEV (reference sequence). Deletions cut 3 bases from V and 2 bases from J, with 8 bases between. The CDR3 extends over 14 amino acids. The CDR3 DNA reads as TGTGCCAGCAGTTTCGAGGGTGGCAATCAGCCCCAGCATTTT. Its protein is CASSFEGGNQPQHF.

This clone has a single count. The chain has TRBV29-1 and TRBJ2-1; TRBD2 agrees at 15 bases. The germline V gene has CDR1 SQVTM and CDR2 ANQGSEA. Germline trimming cut 6 bases from V and 5 bases from J; bases unmatched to any gene: 8. The CDR3 contains 16 residues. DNA of the CDR3: TGCAGCGTCGCTGGGACTAGCGGGAGGATCCACAATGAGCAGTTCTTC. It codes for CSVAGTSGRIHNEQFF.

The rearrangement joins TRBV9 to TRBJ2-7; 7 bases align to TRBD2. J lost 3 bases, V lost 3 bases, and 9 bases had no gene match. Germline V CDR1 and CDR2: SGDLS, YYNGEE. The CDR3 has 15 residues. CDR3 sequence reads: CASSAGVAGLYEQYF. The DNA for the CDR3 is TGTGCCAGCAGCGCCGGGGTAGCGGGTCTCTACGAGCAGTACTTC.

V gene TRBV25-1 combines with J gene TRBJ2-3; 10 bases fit TRBD2. Looked up from germline, CDR1 is MGHDK and CDR2 is SYGVNS. CDR3 length: 16 amino acids. V lost 1 base, J lost 5 bases, and 6 bases stayed unmatched. CDR3 in DNA: TGTGCCAGCAGTGAATCCGCTAGCGGGAGAGTAGATACGCAGTATTTT. This gives the protein CASSESASGRVDTQYF.

The sample holds a few counts of this clone. The genes are TRBV5-1 and TRBJ1-6; TRBD1 is a possible D gene (5 bases). Trimming shortened V by 1 base and J by 5 bases, and 10 bases separated the two germline ends. The length of the CDR3 is 15 residues. The germline V gene encodes CDR1 SGHRS and CDR2 YFSETQ. CDR3 sequence reads: CASSLIGVDNSPLHF. In nucleotides, the CDR3 is TGCGCCAGCAGCTTGATAGGGGTTGATAATTCACCCCTCCACTTT.

V gene TRBV10-3 combines with J gene TRBJ2-1, with D perhaps matching TRBD2 (7 bases). CDR1 is ENHRY, CDR2 SYGVKD, per germline. The CDR3 covers 14 residues. V was pared by 7 bases and J by 1 base, with 11 bases between. Here the CDR3 reads CAIKGGRSYNEQFF. In nucleotides, the CDR3 is TGTGCCATCAAGGGGGGGCGGTCCTACAATGAGCAGTTCTTC.

The table lists this clone with many counts. V gene TRBV5-5 combines with J gene TRBJ1-2; no clear D gene. The CDR3 loop spans 15 amino acids. Per the germline V gene, CDR1 is SGHKS and CDR2 is YYEKEE (reference sequence). Trimming removed 4 bases from V and 0 bases from J, with 13 bases in between. The DNA for the CDR3 is TGTGCCAGCAGCCCCCAGACTGGCTCTAACTATGGCTACACCTTC. This encodes CASSPQTGSNYGYTF.

The chain employs TRBV21-1 and TRBJ2-1; whether TRBD2, the table's D call, matches the DNA was not checked. TRBV21-1 corresponds to a pseudogene. The CDR3 extends over 22 amino acids. The DNA of the CDR3 is TGTGCCAGCAGCAAGGAACCGACGGGGGGGCGCCCTCCAACCCCCGACTACAATGAGCAGTTCTTC. Amino acid sequence: CASSKEPTGGRPPTPDYNEQFF.

This rearrangement joins TRBV6-9 to TRBJ1-1; D may be TRBD1 (5 bases). The CDR3 has 14 amino acids. Germline CDR1 is MNHGY and CDR2 is SVAAGI. V shed 6 bases and J shed 1 base, with 12 bases lying between them. CDR3 sequence reads: CASSQLDTNTEAFF. In DNA, the CDR3 is TGTGCCAGCAGCCAGCTGGACACGAACACTGAAGCTTTCTTT.